This entry lists 3 T cell receptor beta chains sequenced from one sample in a study of T-cell reconstitution after alpha-beta-depleted transplantation in children. During its preparation, the TCRbeta library received unique molecular identifiers. One entry per CDR3 protein, called by TCRdb with MiXCR from the PCR reads. This sample carries 300,000 or so distinct CDR3 sequences, 9.9% of them seen once, and the ten largest clones take over 9%. The material was PBMCs from the stem cell graft donor, obtained from the stem cell graft. All receptors come from a human donor who donated a stem cell graft to a child with SCID.

This clonotype was seen a handful of times. V gene TRBV6-1 combines with J gene TRBJ1-5; 9 positions agree with TRBD1. Unmatched junction bases numbered 5, after V lost 11 bases and J lost 3 bases. CDR3 length: 13 amino acids. CDR1 MNHNS and CDR2 SASEGT come from the germline V gene. CDR3 sequence (DNA): TGTGCCGAGGGACAGGGAGTCAATCAGCCCCAGCATTTT. Amino acids: CAEGQGVNQPQHF.

This clonotype was recorded at least ten times. The rearrangement uses TRBV4-1 and TRBJ2-7, with 9 bases matching TRBD1. Germline lookup yields CDR1 MGHRA and CDR2 YSYEKL. This CDR3 is built from 15 residues. V gave up 6 bases and J gave up 2 bases; unmatched junction bases: 8. The CDR3 is CASSPRQGGPYEQYF. Written as DNA, the CDR3 is TGCGCCAGCAGTCCTAGACAGGGGGGTCCCTACGAGCAGTACTTC.

In its sample, this clonotype was seen a few times. The chain couples TRBV7-6 to TRBJ2-7, with 7 bases fitting TRBD1. CDR1 and CDR2 from the germline V gene are SGHVS and FNYEAQ. The CDR3 has 15 amino acids. Trimming removed 5 bases from V and 2 bases from J; junction bases left unmatched: 9. The chain's CDR3 is CASSILDRSPYEQYF. CDR3 in DNA: TGTGCCAGCAGCATCCTGGACAGGAGCCCCTACGAGCAGTACTTC.